This T cell receptor beta chain was sequenced for a study of naive and memory T cell subsets (dated by TCRdb to about 2017). At the level of the whole study: The study applied an open-source, UMI-based TCR alpha and beta sequencing pipeline to sorted naive and memory peripheral blood T cell subsets. The functional CMV T cell responses agreed completely with IgG serology results. RNA was DNase-treated and reverse transcribed with TCR constant-region primers, mostly using SuperScript III. Beyond this particular receptor, the publication reports: A few larger clonotypes were present in naive repertoires, especially CD8 naive repertoires, and these clonotypes were possibly memory cells re-expressing CD45RA. In both CD4 and CD8 cells, the Gini index increased while Shannon and inverse Simpson diversity decreased from naive through CM, EM and EMRA. Following error correction, more than 90% of naive TCR sequences occurred only once, which made naive abundance distributions much steeper than those of memory subsets. A power law was followed by TCR abundance, with an exponent that differed between naive and memory subsets but was consistent across the three individuals. Clonotypes were defined as single alpha or beta chain sequences, not paired alpha/beta receptors. RNA-based TCR counts may be affected by expression changes linked to T cell activation and differentiation. No ground truth was available to validate the repertoire findings for the naive and memory subsets.

The receptor library was made with UMI-ligation and nested PCR. The beta constant-region primer was an equimolar mix of two oligonucleotides covering both TRBC1 and TRBC2. The ligated cDNA went through four rounds of PCR with nested alpha and beta constant-region primers together with the SP2 primer. A single-stranded oligonucleotide carrying the SP2 primer and a 12-nucleotide UMI was ligated to the 3' end of the cDNA by T4 RNA ligase 1. Incubation of the ligation reaction lasted 20-24 hours at 16 degrees C. PCR2 was typically run as a SYBR Green qPCR and stopped at a predetermined threshold to prevent over-amplification. Apart from the first purification, every purification step used Agencourt AMPure XP magnetic beads. Library quantification was done by Qubit, followed by a TapeStation check on which the main peak was expected at around 650 bp. Pooled libraries were sequenced on an Illumina MiSeq using v2 2x251 paired-end kits, and typically about 0.9-2 million reads were obtained per sample. Each sample's library went into the pool at roughly 4 nM, and roughly 4.5-7.5% PhiX was added to help with cluster recognition. Per the original workflow: Using tag matching that tolerated one base-pair mismatch, Decombinator assigned V and J genes to FASTQ reads that had been processed by Demultiplexor. By using UMIs, Collapsinator corrected both sequencing errors and the frequency errors caused by PCR heterogeneity. CDR3Translator translated TCRs and extracted CDR3s from the conserved cysteine to the FGXG phenylalanine, flagging non-productive sequences. Gini, Shannon entropy and inverse Simpson indices were calculated on repertoires that had been subsampled to equal numbers of UMI-defined TCRs. Within the linear range, a power law was fitted to clonotype abundance distributions using maximum likelihood. On one naive CD8 sample, the pipeline and MIGEC gave similar UMI counts, unique TCR numbers and clonal distributions. One analysis removed from the naive repertoire any naive TCRs that were also found in any memory subset from the same donor. The repertoires were searched for approximately 7,000 CMV-associated CDR3 sequences that had been compiled from VDJdb and a published dataset. TCRdb applied fastp at Q25 and MiXCR to the public reads, then kept only in-frame beta chains. Under each unique CDR3 protein, matching rows form one entry showing the most common genes and DNA. In this record, the V and J calls reflect TCRdb's handling and not the investigators' own analysis. The sample table records 150,000 or so distinct CDR3 sequences; approximately 22% of these occur just once. The top ten clones comprise around 0.097% of the sample.

V loses 0 bases at its end and J loses 7 bases; junction bases beyond the gene matches: 5. Counted from cysteine to phenylalanine, this CDR3 has 16 amino acids. The entry retains the CDR3 DNA only, 48 bases that are in frame from base 1. From a lookup of the germline V gene, CDR1 and CDR2 are LGHNA and YSLEER. As regards this clonotype: Its antigen is not yet known. Per-base qualities were not stored, and no clone one base away is much larger.

From the second PCR step onward, the TCR alpha chain libraries and the TCR beta chain libraries were amplified separately. To determine each donor's CMV status, fresh PBMCs were stimulated overnight with CMV viral lysate, and IFNgamma production from CD4+ T cells was then assessed. CD4 T cells were positively selected using Miltenyi beads, after which CD8 T cells were positively selected from the CD4-negative fraction. Cells stained for CD3, CD4, CD8, CD45RA, CD27 and a live/dead dye were sorted on a BD Aria II into four subsets by CD45RA and CD27. A few healthy volunteers provided blood, and each donor's sample was split into CD4 and CD8 T cells and then further divided into four differentiation subsets. Approximately 0.11 L of peripheral blood was drawn per donor, and PBMC were isolated by Ficoll-Paque PLUS density-gradient centrifugation. Sorted cells were lysed in RLT buffer, and RNA was extracted with a Qiagen RNeasy kit and stored at -80°C.

Source material: naive CD4+ T cells from blood. In the paper's terms, the cell subset or site label means: naive T cells, CD45RA high CD27+. This TCR was sampled from a human donor in good health. The V and J segments used are TRBV4-3 and TRBJ2-7, with 14 junctional bases fitting TRBD2. CDR3 sequence: CASSQDMGLAGVEQYF. At the DNA level, the sequence is TGCGCCAGCAGCCAAGACATGGGACTAGCGGGAGTTGAGCAGTACTTC.